Following are 24 T cell receptor beta chains from one sample sequenced in a study of OX40 agonist ivuxolimab in advanced cancers. Generated by immunoSEQ multiplex PCR, the TCRdb table keeps only in-frame clones and is missing some. The table lists under 50,000 clones, 75% to 90% of them singletons. Sequences were derived from CD4+ or CD8+ T cells sorted from blood, sampled in a trial of the OX40 agonist ivuxolimab. Receptor source: an adult with an advanced solid tumor such as melanoma, head and neck, liver or kidney cancer.

The chain uses TRBV19 and TRBJ2-1; no clear D. Trimming cost V 4 bases and J 7 bases, with 5 bases left between them. This CDR3 contains 11 residues. Germline CDR1 reads LNHDA; CDR2 reads SQIVND (reference sequence). The CDR3 nucleotides read TGTGCCAGTAGTAGCGGTAATGAGCAGTTCTTC. This translates into CASSSGNEQFF.

J is TRBJ2-3 and V is TRBV4-3; D perhaps matches TRBD2 (5 bases). The ends were cut back, 1 base at V and 1 base at J, with 9 bases in the middle. Germline loops: CDR1 LGHNA, CDR2 YSLEER. The CDR3 length is 15 residues. The CDR3 bases are TGCGCCAGCAGCCAAGGGACCGGGGGCACAGATACGCAGTATTTT. It encodes CASSQGTGGTDTQYF.

This chain joins TRBV11-2 and TRBJ2-7; D is unresolved. This CDR3 comprises 10 residues. Germline lookup yields CDR1 SGHAT and CDR2 FQNNGV. V was clipped by 4 bases and J by 5 bases, with 3 bases between them. The CDR3 coding sequence is TGTGCCAGCAGCTCGGACGAGCAGTACTTC. Translating gives CASSSDEQYF.

The chain recombines TRBV6-4 with TRBJ2-3; 10 bases agree with TRBD2. Trimming cost V 4 bases and J 3 bases; bases outside gene matches: 1. Germline V CDR1 and CDR2: MRHNA, SNTAGT. The CDR3 sequence is 14 residues long. CDR3 nucleotide sequence: TGTGCCAGCAGTGCTAGCGGGAGTACAGATACGCAGTATTTT. This translates into CASSASGSTDTQYF.

The chain is built from TRBV9 and TRBJ2-7; the match to TRBD1 covers 7 bases. Germline V gene data show CDR1 as SGDLS and CDR2 as YYNGEE. J gave up 2 bases and V 0 bases, and 2 bases lay outside the gene matches. The CDR3 length is 14 residues. CDR3 sequence: CASSVAQGAYEQYF. The DNA of the CDR3 is TGTGCCAGCAGCGTAGCGCAGGGGGCCTACGAGCAGTACTTC.

This chain joins TRBV7-9 and TRBJ2-5; D possibly matches TRBD1 or TRBD2 (6 bases each). V was pared by 6 bases and J by 4 bases, with 15 bases between. The CDR3 spans 14 residues. Germline V CDR1 and CDR2: SEHNR, FQNEAQ (reference sequence). The CDR3 nucleotides read TGTGCCAGCAGGAGGGGGGACATGGGAGAGACCCAGTACTTC. Its translation is CASRRGDMGETQYF.

CDR3 residues: CASSLSAGVDTGELFF. CDR3 sequence (DNA): TGTGCCAGCAGTTTATCTGCGGGAGTGGACACCGGGGAGCTGTTTTTT. The chain links TRBV27 to TRBJ2-2, with TRBD2 matching over 7 bases. Unmatched junction bases numbered 4, after V lost 0 bases and J lost 3 bases. Germline V gene data show CDR1 as MNHEY and CDR2 as SMNVEV (reference sequence). The CDR3 covers 16 residues.

This chain links TRBV6-6 with TRBJ2-7; TRBD2 might be the D (6 bases). V dropped 0 bases and J dropped 1 base, with 10 bases sitting between them. Germline loops: CDR1 MNHNY, CDR2 SVGAGI (reference sequence). The CDR3 has 15 amino acids. CDR3: CASSYSFGGSYEQYF. The CDR3 region has the DNA TGTGCCAGCAGTTACTCGTTTGGGGGGTCCTACGAGCAGTACTTC.

The rearrangement uses TRBV5-4 and TRBJ2-1, with D unclear. In germline, CDR1 is SGHNT, CDR2 YYREEE (reference sequence). V lost 2 bases, J lost 2 bases, and 11 bases lay in between. The length of the CDR3 is 15 residues. CDR3 bases: TGTGCCAGCAGCTTATTGGAGTTCCCCTACAATGAGCAGTTCTTC. Its protein is CASSLLEFPYNEQFF. The full variable domain, in which reference TRBV5-4 and TRBJ2-1 provide the parts outside the CDR3, is ETGVTQSPTHLIKTRGQQVTLRCSSQSGHNTVSWYQQALGQGPQFIFQYYREEENGRGNFPPRFSGLQFPNYSSELNVNALELDDSALYLCASSLLEFPYNEQFFGPGTRLTVL.

In its sample, this clone was seen once. The gene calls are TRBV27 and TRBJ2-7; 10 bases are shared with TRBD2. With 6 bases clipped from V and 4 bases from J, the junction kept 9 bases outside the gene matches. CDR1 and CDR2 from the germline V gene are MNHEY and SMNVEV (reference sequence). The CDR3 length is 15 residues. The CDR3 DNA reads TGTGCCAGCAGCCCTCTAGCGGGAGCCCGGTACGAGCAGTACTTC. The encoded protein is CASSPLAGARYEQYF.

The chain is built from TRBV29-1 and TRBJ1-1; TRBD1 matches at 8 bases. Germline CDR1 and CDR2: SQVTM and ANQGSEA. Losses at the gene ends were 5 bases for V and 9 bases for J; bases not matched to a gene: 11. This CDR3 has 13 residues. Here the CDR3 DNA reads TGCAGCGTTTTGCAGGGGGCGACGGGGCAAGCTTTCTTT. It translates to CSVLQGATGQAFF.

This clone is a singleton in its sample. The CDR3 loop reads CASSELGWSTYNEQFF. The DNA of the CDR3 is TGTGCCAGCAGTGAATTGGGGTGGTCAACCTACAATGAGCAGTTCTTC. The chain recombines TRBV25-1 with TRBJ2-1; D is ambiguous. Germline CDR1 is MGHDK and CDR2 is SYGVNS. The CDR3 runs to 16 residues. With 1 base removed from V and 2 bases from J, the gap between germline ends came to 12 bases.

By sample share, this clone is medium-sized. This rearrangement joins TRBV6-4 to TRBJ2-7; 8 positions match TRBD2. Unmatched junction bases numbered 17, after V lost 7 bases and J lost 3 bases. Germline V gene lookup returns CDR1 MRHNA and CDR2 SNTAGT. CDR3 length: 17 amino acids. CDR3 amino acids: CASMEKREKRGLYEQYF. CDR3 nucleotides: TGTGCCAGCATGGAGAAGCGGGAGAAGAGGGGTCTCTACGAGCAGTACTTC.

The rearrangement links TRBV13 to TRBJ1-1, with unresolved D. Trimming took off 7 bases at V and 0 bases at J, with 9 bases between the two ends. The germline gives CDR1 PRHDT, CDR2 FYEKMQ (reference sequence). The length of the CDR3 is 13 residues. The CDR3 is CASITRLNTEAFF. The CDR3 bases are TGTGCCAGCATCACCCGTCTGAACACTGAAGCTTTCTTT.

This clone came up once. This chain links TRBV28 with TRBJ1-3; D not resolved. V was trimmed by 3 bases and J by 4 bases, leaving 4 bases between them. Germline-derived CDR1 and CDR2 are MDHEN and SYDVKM. The CDR3 has 12 amino acids. DNA for the CDR3: TGTGCCAGCAGTTTCCGAGGAAACACCATATATTTT. Residues: CASSFRGNTIYF. Combining the CDR3 with reference TRBV28 and TRBJ1-3 gives the whole variable domain DVKVTQSSRYLVKRTGEKVFLECVQDMDHENMFWYRQDPGLGLRLIYFSYDVKMKEKGDIPEGYSVSREKKERFSLILESASTNQTSMYLCASSFRGNTIYFGEGSWLTVV.

The chain uses TRBV5-8 and TRBJ2-7, with 8 bases that match TRBD1. Trimming cost V 6 bases and J 6 bases; bases outside gene matches: 14. The germline gives CDR1 SGHTS, CDR2 YDEGEE. This CDR3 comprises 15 residues. CDR3 sequence: CASNTPTGVWPEQYF. The CDR3 DNA is TGTGCCAGCAATACCCCGACAGGGGTATGGCCCGAGCAGTACTTC.

This chain joins TRBV7-9 and TRBJ1-1; TRBD1 matches 8 bases. Germline assignment: CDR1 SEHNR and CDR2 FQNEAQ (reference sequence). V was pared by 3 bases and J by 3 bases, with 9 bases of the junction left unmatched. The CDR3 extends over 16 amino acids. Written as DNA, the CDR3 is TGTGCCAGCAGCTTTCCGACAGGGGCGGGATACACTGAAGCTTTCTTT. This encodes CASSFPTGAGYTEAFF.

This chain uses TRBV28 with TRBJ2-1; 10 bases align to TRBD2. The CDR3 length is 19 residues. After removal of 5 bases from V and 8 bases from J, the junction contained 21 bases not matched to a gene. Germline assignment: CDR1 MDHEN and CDR2 SYDVKM. CDR3 bases: TGTGCCAGCAGTCCACCCCCGCTAGCGGGAGCAACCACAGCGGATGAGCAGTTCTTC. This translates into CASSPPPLAGATTADEQFF.

This clone appeared a single time. The rearrangement joins TRBV5-1 to TRBJ2-1; D gene ambiguous. Trimming shortened V by 4 bases and J by 5 bases, and 7 bases separated the two germline ends. From germline, CDR1 is SGHRS and CDR2 YFSETQ. CDR3 length: 12 amino acids. CDR3 region: CASSPLDNEQFF. The CDR3 DNA sequence: TGCGCCAGCAGCCCCCTGGACAATGAGCAGTTCTTC.

This clone was seen only a few times. This chain joins TRBV25-1 and TRBJ2-7, with unresolved D. The CDR3 has 13 residues. Germline CDR1 and CDR2: MGHDK and SYGVNS. V was trimmed by 8 bases and J by 3 bases, leaving 14 bases between them. In DNA, the CDR3 is TGTGCCAGCGGGCCCCCCCCCGGCTACGAGCAGTACGTC. Protein product: CASGPPPGYEQYV.

The chain joins TRBV7-1 to TRBJ2-7, with unresolved D. TRBV7-1 is placed among ORFs of uncertain function. Trimming took 9 bases from V and 3 from J, leaving 18 bases between them. The CDR3 spans 14 residues. The chain's CDR3 is CASASYGPGYEQYF. The CDR3 DNA follows: TGTGCCAGTGCCAGTTACGGCCCCGGCTACGAGCAGTACTTC.

The chain employs TRBV19 and TRBJ1-1; D remains ambiguous. This CDR3 comprises 16 residues. The V end lost 4 bases, the J end lost 1 base, and 16 bases lay between the germline ends. The germline gives CDR1 LNHDA, CDR2 SQIVND (reference sequence). DNA for the CDR3: TGTGCCAGTAGTACCCTAACCCAAAACGGGAACACTGAAGCTTTCTTT. Amino acids: CASSTLTQNGNTEAFF. Based on the CDR3 plus reference TRBV19 and TRBJ1-1, the full variable domain is DGGITQSPKYLFRKEGQNVTLSCEQNLNHDAMYWYRQDPGQGLRLIYYSQIVNDFQKGDIAEGYSVSREKKESFPLTVTSAQKNPTAFYLCASSTLTQNGNTEAFFGQGTRLTVV.

The chain is built from TRBV9 and TRBJ1-2; D uncertain. The germline gives CDR1 SGDLS, CDR2 YYNGEE. The germline V and J ends were trimmed by 0 bases and 2 bases, with 8 bases remaining between them. This CDR3 is built from 14 residues. The CDR3 DNA reads as TGTGCCAGCAGCGTAGCTCGGTCAAACTATGGCTACACCTTC. Its protein is CASSVARSNYGYTF. Full variable domain (outside the CDR3, taken from reference TRBV9 and TRBJ1-2): DSGVTQTPKHLITATGQRVTLRCSPRSGDLSVYWYQQSLDQGLQFLIQYYNGEERAKGNILERFSAQQFPDLHSELNLSSLELGDSALYFCASSVARSNYGYTFGSGTRLTVV.

This chain uses TRBV5-1 with TRBJ2-3; 13 bases agree with TRBD2. CDR3 size: 15 residues. V was clipped by 4 bases and J by 4 bases; unmatched bases: 3. Germline loops: CDR1 SGHRS, CDR2 YFSETQ. Here the CDR3 DNA reads TGCGCCAGCAGCCGTACTAGCGGGGGGGCAGATACGCAGTATTTT. Translated, it gives CASSRTSGGADTQYF.